The present T cell receptor beta chain was sequenced within a study of CD8 T cells in Susac syndrome. After extraction with the RNeasy kit, about 0.45 to 1 ug of the RNA was reverse transcribed using random hexamers. TCR beta CDR3 was amplified by immunoSEQ multiplex PCR. This amplification extended across 54 Vbeta and 13 Jbeta segments. TCRdb ran MiXCR on the immunoSEQ multiplex PCR reads and lists one entry per CDR3 protein. The sample consists of 150,000 or so distinct CDR3 sequences, less than 97% of them appearing once. V lost 4 bases, J lost 4 bases, and 14 bases lay in between. CDR3 length: 15 amino acids. The germline CDR1 and CDR2 sequences are SGHRS and YFSETQ.

The V gene is TRBV5-1, the J gene TRBJ2-2; D is possibly TRBD2 (5 bases). The sequence came from a human donor with multiple sclerosis. What was sequenced was CD8+ T cells from PBMCs. CDR3 sequence reads: CASSGDRRGTGELFF. The CDR3 coding sequence is TGCGCCAGCAGCGGTGATCGACGGGGCACCGGGGAGCTGTTTTTT.